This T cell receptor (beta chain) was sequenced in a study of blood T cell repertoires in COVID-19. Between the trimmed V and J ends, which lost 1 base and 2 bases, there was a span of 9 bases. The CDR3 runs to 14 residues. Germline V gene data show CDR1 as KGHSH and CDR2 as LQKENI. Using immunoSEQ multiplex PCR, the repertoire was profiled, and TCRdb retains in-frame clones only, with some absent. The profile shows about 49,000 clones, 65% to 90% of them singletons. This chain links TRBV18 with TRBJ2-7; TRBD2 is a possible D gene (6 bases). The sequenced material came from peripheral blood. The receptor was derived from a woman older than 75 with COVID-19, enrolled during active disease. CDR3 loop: CASSPLGGAYEQYF. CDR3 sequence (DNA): TGTGCCAGCTCACCACTCGGGGGAGCCTACGAGCAGTACTTC.